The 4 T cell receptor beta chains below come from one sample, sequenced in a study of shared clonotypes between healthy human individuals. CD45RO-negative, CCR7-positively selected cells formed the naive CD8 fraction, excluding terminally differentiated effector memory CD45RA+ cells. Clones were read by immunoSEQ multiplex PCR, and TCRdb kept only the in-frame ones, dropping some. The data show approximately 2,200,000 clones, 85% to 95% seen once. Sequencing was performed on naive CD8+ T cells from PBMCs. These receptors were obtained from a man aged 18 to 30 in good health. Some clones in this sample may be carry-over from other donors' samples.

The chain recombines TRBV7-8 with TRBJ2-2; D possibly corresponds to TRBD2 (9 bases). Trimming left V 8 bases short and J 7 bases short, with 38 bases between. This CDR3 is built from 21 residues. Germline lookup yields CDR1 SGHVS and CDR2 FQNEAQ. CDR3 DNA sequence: TGTGCCAGCCAGGTCAATCTCGCAGGGGGCCTTATTAGCGGGAGTGTCGGGGAGCTGTTTTTT. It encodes CASQVNLAGGLISGSVGELFF.

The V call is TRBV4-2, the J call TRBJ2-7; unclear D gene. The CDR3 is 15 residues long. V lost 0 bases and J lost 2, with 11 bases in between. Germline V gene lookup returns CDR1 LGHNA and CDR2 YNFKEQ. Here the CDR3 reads CASSQEAGFTYEQYF. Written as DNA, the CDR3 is TGTGCCAGCAGCCAAGAGGCTGGTTTTACCTACGAGCAGTACTTC.

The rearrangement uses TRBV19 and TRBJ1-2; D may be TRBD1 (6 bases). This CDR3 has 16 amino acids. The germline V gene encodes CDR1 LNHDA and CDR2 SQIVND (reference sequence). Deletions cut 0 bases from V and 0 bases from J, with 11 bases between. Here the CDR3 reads CASSIDLRTANYGYTF. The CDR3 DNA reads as TGTGCCAGTAGTATAGATCTCCGGACAGCTAACTATGGCTACACCTTC. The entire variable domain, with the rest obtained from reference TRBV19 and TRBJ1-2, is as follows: DGGITQSPKYLFRKEGQNVTLSCEQNLNHDAMYWYRQDPGQGLRLIYYSQIVNDFQKGDIAEGYSVSREKKESFPLTVTSAQKNPTAFYLCASSIDLRTANYGYTFGSGTRLTVV.

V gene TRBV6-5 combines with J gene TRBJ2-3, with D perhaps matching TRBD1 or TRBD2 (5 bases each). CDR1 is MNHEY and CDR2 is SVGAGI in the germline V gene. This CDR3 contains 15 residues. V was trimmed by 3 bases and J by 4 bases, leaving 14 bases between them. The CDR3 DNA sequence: TGTGCCAGCAGTTATTCCGAAAGGGGAGCAGATACGCAGTATTTT. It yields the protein CASSYSERGADTQYF.